This T cell receptor beta chain was obtained from a study of T cell repertoires in cytomegalovirus infection. General study points: The study identified carriers of CMV plus the relevant HLA from cumulative public TCR beta family frequency. What dominated the ex vivo response were HLA-C-restricted CMV-specific TCR beta clonotypes.

This clonotype was counted only a few times. Its antigen is unknown. Looked up from germline, CDR1 is MNHEY and CDR2 is SVGAGI. This CDR3 has 14 amino acids. Deletions cut 8 bases from V and 6 bases from J, with 17 bases between. MiXCR, run by TCRdb on the reads, gives a single entry per CDR3 protein. This sample has more than 250,000 distinct CDR3 sequences, with approximately 14% found just once. The TCR was taken from a human donor in good health (CMV status not recorded). Some clones in this sample may be carry-over from other donors' samples. The gene calls are TRBV6-5 and TRBJ1-5; D is ambiguous. Sequenced: PBMCs. The chain's CDR3 is CASGSEHGVQPQHF. The CDR3 DNA follows: TGTGCCAGCGGCAGTGAACATGGGGTTCAGCCCCAGCATTTT.